These 26 T cell receptor beta chains came from one sample sequenced in a study of CD8+ T cells in alopecia areata. Treatment in this sample: oral pan-JAK inhibitor, 5-10 mg twice daily. Isolated RNA was reverse transcribed into cDNA used as the sequencing template. Method: immunoSEQ multiplex PCR; TCRdb's copy keeps in-frame clones and lacks some. The sample gives some 240,000 clones, about three fifths of which show up once; 1.5% to 2% is in the top ten. The sample was CD4+ T cells sorted from blood, taken at week 4, from a patient treated with tofacitinib. The receptors stem from a human donor with alopecia areata.

The chain uses TRBV5-4 and TRBJ1-1; D call uncertain. V was clipped by 5 bases and J by 1 base, with 12 bases between them. The CDR3 is 14 residues long. Germline V gene lookup returns CDR1 SGHNT and CDR2 YYREEE (reference sequence). The CDR3 region has the DNA TGTGCCAGCAGTACGGGATCGAAGAACACTGAAGCTTTCTTT. Translating it yields CASSTGSKNTEAFF.

The CDR3 sequence is CASSQDAGPTSGEQFF. In DNA, the CDR3 is TGCGCCAGCAGCCAAGACGCAGGTCCGACGTCGGGGGAGCAGTTCTTC. The chain recombines TRBV4-3 with TRBJ2-1; maybe TRBD2 (5 bases). Germline V gene sequence: CDR1 LGHNA, CDR2 YSLEER. V was trimmed by 0 bases and J by 10 bases, leaving 19 bases between them. This CDR3 is built from 16 residues.

The chain is built from TRBV2 and TRBJ2-1; 7 bases line up with TRBD1. The ends lost 7 bases at V and 9 bases at J; junction bases unmatched: 6. The CDR3 spans 12 residues. Germline-derived CDR1 and CDR2 are SNHLY and FYNNEI. Written as DNA, the CDR3 is TGTGCCAGCATAAGGGGGCAGGGTGAGCAGTTCTTC. Residues: CASIRGQGEQFF.

The chain combines TRBV5-1 with TRBJ2-5, with D perhaps assigned TRBD1 or TRBD2 (5 bases each). V gave up 4 bases and J gave up 5 bases, with 18 bases separating them. Germline CDR1 and CDR2: SGHRS and YFSETQ. The CDR3 extends over 15 amino acids. The CDR3 loop reads CASSTGAHEGETQYF. The CDR3 DNA is TGCGCCAGCAGCACCGGGGCTCACGAGGGGGAGACCCAGTACTTC. The full variable domain, completed using reference TRBV5-1 and TRBJ2-5, is KAGVTQTPRYLIKTRGQQVTLSCSPISGHRSVSWYQQTPGQGLQFLFEYFSETQRNKGNFPGRFSGRQFSNSRSEMNVSTLELGDSALYLCASSTGAHEGETQYFGPGTRLLVL.

This chain connects TRBV6-5 to TRBJ2-7; 7 bases map to TRBD1. The V gene's germline CDR1 is MNHEY and CDR2 SVGAGI. Trimming cost V 4 bases and J 3 bases; bases outside gene matches: 0. CDR3 size: 12 residues. CDR3 bases: TGTGCCAGCAGTTGGGACAGCTACGAGCAGTACTTC. Protein: CASSWDSYEQYF.

The V gene is TRBV15, the J gene TRBJ1-1; D is unclear. The CDR3 spans 15 residues. V lost 5 bases and J lost 1, with 14 bases in between. Germline values: CDR1 LNHNV, CDR2 YYDKDF (reference sequence). The CDR3 loop reads CATSEDASPNTEAFF. Written as DNA, the CDR3 is TGTGCCACCAGCGAAGACGCCAGTCCGAACACTGAAGCTTTCTTT.

Of note for this clone: The sample carries other DNA sequences with the same CDR3. The genes are TRBV19 and TRBJ1-2, with D perhaps matching TRBD1 (6 bases). Between the trimmed V and J ends, which lost 3 bases and 4 bases, there was a span of 9 bases. CDR1 is LNHDA and CDR2 is SQIVND in the germline V gene (reference sequence). The CDR3 loop spans 13 amino acids. The CDR3, as DNA: TGTGCCAGTAGTATCCAGGGGCCCTATGGCTACACCTTC. Translated: CASSIQGPYGYTF.

In this sample, this clone turned up a few times. The V and J genes are TRBV29-1 and TRBJ2-2; tentative D call: TRBD2 (5 bases). The V end lost 7 bases, the J end lost 0 bases, and 6 bases lay between the germline ends. Germline CDR1 SQVTM, CDR2 ANQGSEA. CDR3 size: 12 residues. The CDR3 sequence: CSGGANTGELFF. The DNA for the CDR3 is TGCAGCGGGGGAGCGAACACCGGGGAGCTGTTTTTT.

The chain employs TRBV5-1 and TRBJ2-7, with 9 bases matching TRBD2. Per germline, CDR1 SGHRS and CDR2 YFSETQ. V gave up 4 bases and J gave up 5 bases; unmatched junction bases: 7. This CDR3 is 14 amino acids long. Here the CDR3 DNA reads TGCGCCAGCAGCAGTAGCGGGGGCCTGGACGAGCAGTACTTC. Its translation is CASSSSGGLDEQYF.

The rearrangement joins TRBV30 to TRBJ2-3; D is ambiguous. The CDR3 runs to 13 residues. Germline CDR1 reads GTSNPN; CDR2 reads SVGIG (reference sequence). V was shortened by 3 bases and J by 1 base, with 8 bases between the two germline ends. CDR3 coding DNA: TGTGCCTGGAGGGCCCCGGGCACAGATACGCAGTATTTT. It is translated as CAWRAPGTDTQYF.

This rearrangement joins TRBV5-6 to TRBJ2-7; D call uncertain. The CDR3 length is 13 residues. Trimming stripped 1 base from V and 0 bases from J, with 5 bases between. Germline assignment: CDR1 SGHDT and CDR2 YYEEEE. The CDR3 DNA is TGTGCCAGCAGCTTGACAGTCTCCTACGAGCAGTACTTC. It encodes CASSLTVSYEQYF.

This clone was found a few times. The chain couples TRBV29-1 to TRBJ1-2; D unclear. The CDR3 has 17 residues. Germline V lookup: CDR1 SQVTM, CDR2 ANQGSEA. The V end was cut by 3 bases, the J end by 5 bases, with 25 bases between. The CDR3 protein is CSVDPLTTPGPRYGYTF. The CDR3 DNA reads as TGCAGCGTTGATCCTCTGACGACACCCGGGCCCCGATATGGCTACACCTTC.

The CDR3 sequence is CSVVLSVGTEEAFF. The DNA for the CDR3 is TGCAGCGTTGTACTGTCGGTGGGCACCGAAGAAGCTTTCTTT. This rearrangement joins TRBV29-1 to TRBJ1-1; D not certain. The CDR3 spans 14 residues. Per the germline V gene, CDR1 is SQVTM and CDR2 is ANQGSEA. The V and J ends lost 4 bases and 8 bases respectively, with 20 bases between them.

This clone was counted between two and nine times. The rearrangement links TRBV10-2 to TRBJ1-5; TRBD1 agrees at 7 bases. The CDR3 has 15 amino acids. Trimming removed 0 bases from V and 9 bases from J; junction bases left unmatched: 8. Germline V lookup: CDR1 WSHSY, CDR2 SAAADI. CDR3 sequence reads: CASSESEGRGTPQHF. CDR3 coding DNA: TGCGCCAGCAGTGAGTCGGAAGGCAGGGGGACGCCCCAGCATTTT.

J is TRBJ2-3 and V is TRBV23-1, with 9 bases aligning to TRBD1. TRBV23-1 is assigned to the ORF class and has an uncertain function. This CDR3 comprises 16 residues. V was clipped by 6 bases and J by 1 base; unmatched bases: 8. The CDR3 protein is CASSRTGQGGTDTQYF. The CDR3 DNA reads as TGCGCCAGCAGCCGGACGGGACAGGGTGGCACAGATACGCAGTATTTT.

The chain uses TRBV9 and TRBJ2-4; 8 positions agree with TRBD1. This CDR3 is 14 amino acids long. V shed 3 bases, J shed 9 bases, and the junction held 8 bases outside the gene matches. Germline CDR1 is SGDLS and CDR2 is YYNGEE. The CDR3 DNA follows: TGTGCCAGCAGCGCCGGGACAGGCTCCACCATTCAGTACTTC. Its translation is CASSAGTGSTIQYF.

The chain is built from TRBV7-2 and TRBJ1-2; TRBD1 might be the D (5 bases). V lost 1 base, J lost 7 bases, and 16 bases lay in between. CDR3 length: 15 amino acids. Per the germline V gene, CDR1 is SGHTA and CDR2 is FQGNSA. In DNA form, the CDR3 reads TGTGCCAGCAGCTTAGAATTGGGAGTCAGGGCTGGCTACACCTTC. Translation gives CASSLELGVRAGYTF.

The chain recombines TRBV10-3 with TRBJ1-2; D unresolved. V dropped 7 bases and J dropped 5 bases, with 17 bases sitting between them. The CDR3 consists of 14 residues. The germline gives CDR1 ENHRY, CDR2 SYGVKD. The CDR3 here is CAITQGRTEYGYTF. DNA of the CDR3: TGTGCCATCACCCAAGGGAGGACCGAGTATGGCTACACCTTC.

The rearrangement uses TRBV11-2 and TRBJ2-7; no firm D call. Germline V CDR1 and CDR2: SGHAT, FQNNGV. V lost 5 bases, J lost 1 base, and 15 bases lay in between. This CDR3 contains 15 residues. DNA for the CDR3: TGTGCCAGCAGCATACAATCTGGGCAGTCCTACGAGCAGTACTTC. This codes for CASSIQSGQSYEQYF.

The chain has TRBV7-8 and TRBJ2-7; D is tentatively TRBD1 or TRBD2 (5 bases each). The CDR3 runs to 15 residues. Trimming took off 5 bases at V and 6 bases at J, with 20 bases between the two ends. Per the germline V gene, CDR1 is SGHVS and CDR2 is FQNEAQ. The CDR3 loop is CASSLSGPWMGEQYF. The DNA of the CDR3 is TGTGCCAGCAGCCTATCGGGACCCTGGATGGGCGAGCAGTACTTC.

The gene calls are TRBV6-6 and TRBJ2-7, with D hard to call. The CDR3 contains 13 residues. The ends were cut back, 7 bases at V and 0 bases at J, with 10 bases in the middle. The germline V gene encodes CDR1 MNHNY and CDR2 SVGAGI (reference sequence). The CDR3 DNA reads TGTGCCAGCATGCCAGCTAGCTCCTACGAGCAGTACTTC. It specifies CASMPASSYEQYF.

The gene calls are TRBV11-2 and TRBJ2-3, with D maybe TRBD1 (7 bases). Germline CDR1 SGHAT, CDR2 FQNNGV. V shed 1 base and J shed 1 base, with 12 bases lying between them. CDR3 size: 16 residues. CDR3 DNA: TGTGCCAGCAGCTTAGCAGGGGGGACCGGCACAGATACGCAGTATTTT. Translating gives CASSLAGGTGTDTQYF.

V is TRBV7-2 and J is TRBJ1-5, with D unresolved. Looked up from germline, CDR1 is SGHTA and CDR2 is FQGNSA. CDR3 length equals 14 residues. V gave up 5 bases and J gave up 0 bases, with 8 bases separating them. CDR3 in amino acids: CASSLSISNQPQHF. As DNA, the CDR3 is TGTGCCAGCAGCCTATCTATTAGCAATCAGCCCCAGCATTTT.

The V and J genes are TRBV6-6 and TRBJ2-4, with D perhaps given as TRBD1 or TRBD2 (7 bases each). The CDR3 runs 15 residues. Trimming took off 7 bases at V and 7 bases at J, with 20 bases between the two ends. The germline V gene encodes CDR1 MNHNY and CDR2 SVGAGI (reference sequence). CDR3 loop: CASTTPGGVENIQYF. CDR3 in DNA: TGTGCCAGCACCACCCCAGGGGGGGTTGAGAACATTCAGTACTTC.

V is TRBV14 and J is TRBJ2-4, with D perhaps matching TRBD1 (5 bases). CDR1 is SGHDN and CDR2 is FVKESK in the germline V gene. V lost 4 bases to trimming and J lost 15 bases, with 19 bases between them. The CDR3 sequence is 13 residues long. CDR3 in amino acids: CASSRTTTARRYF. CDR3 DNA sequence: TGTGCCAGCAGCCGAACTACGACAGCCCGTCGGTACTTC.

The genes are TRBV18 and TRBJ2-7; possible D gene TRBD1, 5 bases. Germline CDR1 is KGHSH and CDR2 is LQKENI. This CDR3 has 14 amino acids. V was trimmed by 3 bases and J by 3 bases, leaving 12 bases between them. The CDR3 DNA reads as TGTGCCAGCTCACCTTTGGCAGGGAACTACGAGCAGTACTTC. It encodes CASSPLAGNYEQYF.